This entry lists 28 T cell receptor beta chains sequenced from one sample in a study of naive and memory T cell subsets. Treatment specified: skin biopsy from PPD injection site in Mantoux-positive individual. TCR cDNA received a 3' ligated oligonucleotide that carried a UMI. Amplification of ligated cDNA took four PCR rounds with SP2 and nested alpha and beta constant primers. In TCRdb, the UMI-ligation and nested PCR reads were re-called with MiXCR into one record per CDR3 protein. Of around 31,000 distinct CDR3 sequences in the sample, roughly 7.3% were seen once. The source was skin, collected from a tuberculin skin test site. Receptors originate from an adult in good health.

J is TRBJ2-7 and V is TRBV14; 11 bases line up with TRBD2. The CDR3 length is 15 residues. Germline CDR1 reads SGHDN; CDR2 reads FVKESK. V lost 1 base to trimming and J lost 4 bases; unmatched junction nucleotides: 3. The CDR3 here is CASSQVTSGGYEQYF. Here the CDR3 DNA reads TGTGCCAGCAGCCAAGTTACTAGCGGGGGTTACGAGCAGTACTTC.

This clonotype has ten or more counts. This chain joins TRBV6-6 and TRBJ2-3, with 9 bases identical to TRBD2. Trimming at V came to 6 bases and at J to 2 bases, leaving 6 bases not matched to a gene. This CDR3 spans 15 amino acids. From germline, CDR1 is MNHNY and CDR2 SVGAGI (reference sequence). The CDR3 is CASRGSGGHTDTQYF. CDR3 nucleotide sequence: TGTGCCAGCAGGGGTAGCGGGGGACACACAGATACGCAGTATTTT.

The sample holds many counts of this clonotype. The chain is built from TRBV5-5 and TRBJ1-6, with 11 bases fitting TRBD1. Germline V gene data show CDR1 as SGHKS and CDR2 as YYEKEE (reference sequence). CDR3 size: 15 residues. Trimming took 4 bases from V and 8 from J; bases not matched to a gene: 5. The CDR3 DNA is TGTGCCAGCAGCCCCCGGGGACAGGGGGATTCACCCCTCCACTTT. Protein sequence: CASSPRGQGDSPLHF.

This clonotype was seen at least ten times. The chain couples TRBV19 to TRBJ2-3; tentative D call: TRBD1 (5 bases). Germline values: CDR1 LNHDA, CDR2 SQIVND (reference sequence). V was trimmed by 5 bases and J by 0 bases, leaving 12 bases between them. The CDR3 extends over 15 amino acids. In DNA, the CDR3 is TGTGCCAGTAGTGCCCTGGACACAAGCACAGATACGCAGTATTTT. Protein sequence: CASSALDTSTDTQYF.

The V and J genes are TRBV5-1 and TRBJ2-6, with D possibly called TRBD1 or TRBD2 (5 bases each). V dropped 2 bases and J dropped 1 base, with 16 bases sitting between them. Per germline, CDR1 SGHRS and CDR2 YFSETQ. The CDR3 spans 18 residues. The CDR3 region is CASSFGDATISGANVLTF. In DNA, the CDR3 is TGCGCCAGCAGCTTTGGGGACGCCACCATATCTGGGGCCAACGTCCTGACTTTC.

This clonotype was counted ten times or more. For the CDR3, the DNA is TGTGCCAGCTTGGGCGGCTACGAGCAGTACTTC. Translating it yields CASLGGYEQYF. This chain links TRBV6-1 with TRBJ2-7; D gene ambiguous. The V end was cut by 8 bases, the J end by 3 bases, with 8 bases between. The germline CDR1 and CDR2 sequences are MNHNS and SASEGT. This CDR3 contains 11 residues.

This clonotype has a count of ten or more. V and J are TRBV20-1 and TRBJ1-3, with a tentative D call TRBD1 (6 bases). Germline V gives CDR1 DFQATT, CDR2 SNEGSKA (reference sequence). This CDR3 is 13 amino acids long. V lost 7 bases and J 1 base, leaving 11 bases between the germline ends. For the CDR3, the DNA is TGCAGTGGTCAGGGGATATCTGGAAACACCATATATTTT. Translated, it gives CSGQGISGNTIYF.

This clonotype was detected many times. V and J are TRBV20-1 and TRBJ1-1, with TRBD1 as a possible D gene (5 bases). The V gene's germline CDR1 is DFQATT and CDR2 SNEGSKA (reference sequence). This CDR3 has 13 residues. The CDR3 sequence is CSQWQGGNTEAFF. CDR3 DNA: TGCAGCCAGTGGCAGGGAGGGAACACTGAAGCTTTCTTT.

The V call is TRBV9, the J call TRBJ1-1; 7 bases fit TRBD1. Unmatched junction bases numbered 3, after V lost 4 bases and J lost 3 bases. Germline CDR1 reads SGDLS; CDR2 reads YYNGEE. CDR3 size: 13 residues. The CDR3 protein is CASSSGQHTEAFF. CDR3 sequence (DNA): TGTGCCAGCAGCTCGGGACAGCACACTGAAGCTTTCTTT.

This clonotype was counted a few times. The rearrangement uses TRBV9 and TRBJ2-3; D possibly corresponds to TRBD2 (6 bases). Trimming cost V 0 bases and J 6 bases, with 17 bases left between them. This CDR3 is 16 amino acids long. Germline CDR1 is SGDLS and CDR2 is YYNGEE. The CDR3 protein is CASSVEAGLGRDTQYF. DNA of the CDR3: TGTGCCAGCAGCGTAGAGGCGGGACTGGGGAGGGATACGCAGTATTTT.

J is TRBJ1-2 and V is TRBV5-1; 8 bases align to TRBD1. V lost 0 bases and J lost 6; bases outside the gene matches: 7. Germline CDR1 reads SGHRS; CDR2 reads YFSETQ. The CDR3 length is 15 residues. The CDR3 spells CASSLEGQGTDGYTF. In nucleotides, the CDR3 is TGCGCCAGCAGCTTGGAAGGACAGGGAACGGATGGCTACACCTTC.

This clonotype was counted a few times. The chain combines TRBV7-2 with TRBJ1-2; 10 bases map to TRBD1. V shed 7 bases and J 3 bases; nucleotides not matched to a gene: 8. Per the germline V gene, CDR1 is SGHTA and CDR2 is FQGNSA. The CDR3 consists of 15 residues. The CDR3 is CASTYDRGRHYGYTF. In nucleotides, the CDR3 is TGTGCCAGCACCTATGACAGGGGGCGGCACTATGGCTACACCTTC.

This clonotype was detected many times. V is TRBV18 and J is TRBJ2-2; 7 bases map to TRBD1. CDR1 and CDR2 (germline): KGHSH, LQKENI. The CDR3 has 16 residues. After removal of 1 base from V and 6 bases from J, the junction contained 8 bases not matched to a gene. CDR3 sequence (DNA): TGTGCCAGCTCACCACGGTCACAGGGGCCTGCCGGGGAGCTGTTTTTT. Translating it yields CASSPRSQGPAGELFF.

This clonotype was picked up many times. The chain combines TRBV6-2 or TRBV6-3 with TRBJ2-7; TRBD2 matches at 8 bases. The CDR3 has 15 residues. CDR1 and CDR2 (germline): MNHEY, SVGEGT. J lost 3 bases, V lost 6 bases, and 10 bases had no gene match. Written as DNA, the CDR3 is TGTGCCAGCAGGCGAAGCGGGGGAGAGCACTACGAGCAGTACTTC. This encodes CASRRSGGEHYEQYF.

This chain uses TRBV19 with TRBJ1-2; 7 nucleotides match TRBD1. The V gene's germline CDR1 is LNHDA and CDR2 SQIVND (reference sequence). The V gene end was trimmed by 7 bases and the J gene end by 4 bases; junction bases not matched to a gene: 12. CDR3 size: 15 residues. CDR3 DNA sequence: TGTGCCAGTACCCCCTCGAGGGGGCAGGTCTATGGCTACACCTTC. Residues: CASTPSRGQVYGYTF. Filled out from reference TRBV19 and TRBJ1-2, the complete variable domain reads DGGITQSPKYLFRKEGQNVTLSCEQNLNHDAMYWYRQDPGQGLRLIYYSQIVNDFQKGDIAEGYSVSREKKESFPLTVTSAQKNPTAFYLCASTPSRGQVYGYTFGSGTRLTVV.

Many counts were recorded for this clonotype. The chain is built from TRBV2 and TRBJ2-3, with D perhaps given as TRBD1 or TRBD2 (6 bases each). The V gene lost 2 bases and the J gene lost 2 bases, with 14 bases spanning the gap. There are 16 residues in the CDR3. Germline V gives CDR1 SNHLY, CDR2 FYNNEI. CDR3 amino acids: CASSESYRGPTDTQYF. In nucleotides, the CDR3 is TGTGCCAGCAGTGAATCGTATCGGGGGCCCACAGATACGCAGTATTTT. The full variable domain, in which reference TRBV2 and TRBJ2-3 provide the parts outside the CDR3, is EPEVTQTPSHQVTQMGQEVILRCVPISNHLYFYWYRQILGQKVEFLVSFYNNEISEKSEIFDDQFSVERPDGSNFTLKIRSTKLEDSAMYFCASSESYRGPTDTQYFGPGTRLTVL.

This clonotype has at least ten counts. The chain carries TRBV7-9 and TRBJ2-2, with a tentative D call TRBD2 (5 bases). From germline, CDR1 is SEHNR and CDR2 FQNEAQ (reference sequence). V gave up 4 bases and J gave up 11 bases, with 14 bases separating them. The CDR3 has 13 residues. This chain's CDR3 is CASSSLAAVELFF. CDR3 nucleotide sequence: TGTGCCAGCAGCTCTTTGGCAGCGGTTGAGCTGTTTTTT.

The chain employs TRBV7-2 and TRBJ1-2; 7 bases align to TRBD1. In germline, CDR1 is SGHTA, CDR2 FQGNSA. CDR3 length: 14 amino acids. V shed 5 bases, J shed 3 bases, and the junction held 6 bases outside the gene matches. CDR3 sequence reads: CASSAGTEYYGYTF. Written as DNA, the CDR3 is TGTGCCAGCAGCGCAGGGACAGAATACTATGGCTACACCTTC.

The chain combines TRBV5-5 with TRBJ1-5, with 7 bases aligning to TRBD1. The CDR3 sequence is 16 residues long. Germline CDR1 is SGHKS and CDR2 is YYEKEE (reference sequence). The ends lost 6 bases at V and 0 bases at J; junction bases unmatched: 9. The CDR3 loop is CASNQGDRFSNQPQHF. In DNA, the CDR3 is TGTGCCAGCAACCAAGGGGACAGATTTAGCAATCAGCCCCAGCATTTT.

In this sample, this clonotype turned up many times. The chain carries TRBV7-2 and TRBJ2-5, with D unresolved. With 5 bases removed from V and 5 bases from J, the gap between germline ends came to 12 bases. Germline CDR1 is SGHTA and CDR2 is FQGNSA. The CDR3 length is 13 residues. Here the CDR3 DNA reads TGTGCCAGCAGCCCATTCGTGACGGAGACCCAGTACTTC. The encoded protein is CASSPFVTETQYF.

This clonotype was picked up a small number of times. The V gene is TRBV27, the J gene TRBJ1-2; D gene uncertain. Germline lookup yields CDR1 MNHEY and CDR2 SMNVEV (reference sequence). The length of the CDR3 is 15 residues. The V and J ends lost 3 bases and 4 bases respectively, with 15 bases between them. The DNA of the CDR3 is TGTGCCAGCAGTTTTAACGGGGTTAATTCCTATGGCTACACCTTC. It codes for CASSFNGVNSYGYTF.

This clonotype was recorded at least ten times. The chain uses TRBV7-9 and TRBJ2-7; 7 bases are a match to TRBD1. This CDR3 is 15 amino acids long. Germline V lookup: CDR1 SEHNR, CDR2 FQNEAQ (reference sequence). Germline trimming cut 4 bases from V and 0 bases from J; bases unmatched to any gene: 6. CDR3 DNA: TGTGCCAGCAGCTGGGACAGTTCCAGCTCCTACGAGCAGTACTTC. This encodes CASSWDSSSSYEQYF.

In its sample, this clonotype was seen many times. The chain has TRBV12-5 and TRBJ2-3, with D uncertain. V was clipped by 2 bases and J by 2 bases, with 11 bases between them. The CDR3 loop spans 15 amino acids. The V gene's germline CDR1 is LGHNT and CDR2 FRNRAP. For the CDR3, the DNA is TGTGCTAGTGGTTTGCCCGGATTCAACACAGATACGCAGTATTTT. Its translation: CASGLPGFNTDTQYF.

Comment on this clonotype: At one end the junction does not follow the germline gene, possibly because of a read error. The chain has TRBV3-1 and TRBJ1-2; 8 nucleotides align to TRBD1. This CDR3 has 14 amino acids. Germline V gene sequence: CDR1 LGHDT, CDR2 YNNKEL (reference sequence). The CDR3 protein is CASSQGAGGHGDTF. Written as DNA, the CDR3 is TGTGCCAGCAGCCAAGGAGCAGGGGGCCATGGCGACACCTTC.

This clonotype was observed a handful of times. The rearrangement uses TRBV5-6 and TRBJ1-2, with D unclear. V was cut by 3 bases and J by 0 bases, with 12 bases left in between. CDR3 length equals 15 residues. Germline loops: CDR1 SGHDT, CDR2 YYEEEE. CDR3 protein: CASSSPHRANYGYTF. CDR3 sequence (DNA): TGTGCCAGCAGCTCCCCGCATAGAGCTAACTATGGCTACACCTTC.

A single count supports this clonotype. This chain uses TRBV12-3 or TRBV12-4 with TRBJ2-1; 8 bases are shared with TRBD2. The V gene end was trimmed by 1 base and the J gene end by 6 bases; junction bases not matched to a gene: 5. The CDR3 consists of 15 residues. The CDR3 protein is CASSLGLAGGNEQFF. Here the CDR3 DNA reads TGTGCCAGCAGTTTAGGGCTAGCGGGCGGCAATGAGCAGTTCTTC.

The chain carries TRBV10-2 and TRBJ2-3; 8 nucleotides agree with TRBD2. With V trimmed by 2 bases and J by 0 bases, 4 bases remained unmatched. CDR1 and CDR2 (germline): WSHSY, SAAADI. This CDR3 spans 16 amino acids. CDR3 DNA sequence: TGCGCCAGCAGTGAGCGGCGGGGGGCTAGCACAGATACGCAGTATTTT. Protein: CASSERRGASTDTQYF.

This clonotype was observed many times. This sequence joins TRBV18 and TRBJ2-5, with D possibly being TRBD1 (6 bases). Germline V gene sequence: CDR1 KGHSH, CDR2 LQKENI. This CDR3 has 12 amino acids. The V end was cut by 4 bases, the J end by 4 bases, with 7 bases between. The chain's CDR3 is CASSRGPETQYF. The CDR3 nucleotides read TGTGCCAGCTCACGGGGGCCAGAGACCCAGTACTTC.